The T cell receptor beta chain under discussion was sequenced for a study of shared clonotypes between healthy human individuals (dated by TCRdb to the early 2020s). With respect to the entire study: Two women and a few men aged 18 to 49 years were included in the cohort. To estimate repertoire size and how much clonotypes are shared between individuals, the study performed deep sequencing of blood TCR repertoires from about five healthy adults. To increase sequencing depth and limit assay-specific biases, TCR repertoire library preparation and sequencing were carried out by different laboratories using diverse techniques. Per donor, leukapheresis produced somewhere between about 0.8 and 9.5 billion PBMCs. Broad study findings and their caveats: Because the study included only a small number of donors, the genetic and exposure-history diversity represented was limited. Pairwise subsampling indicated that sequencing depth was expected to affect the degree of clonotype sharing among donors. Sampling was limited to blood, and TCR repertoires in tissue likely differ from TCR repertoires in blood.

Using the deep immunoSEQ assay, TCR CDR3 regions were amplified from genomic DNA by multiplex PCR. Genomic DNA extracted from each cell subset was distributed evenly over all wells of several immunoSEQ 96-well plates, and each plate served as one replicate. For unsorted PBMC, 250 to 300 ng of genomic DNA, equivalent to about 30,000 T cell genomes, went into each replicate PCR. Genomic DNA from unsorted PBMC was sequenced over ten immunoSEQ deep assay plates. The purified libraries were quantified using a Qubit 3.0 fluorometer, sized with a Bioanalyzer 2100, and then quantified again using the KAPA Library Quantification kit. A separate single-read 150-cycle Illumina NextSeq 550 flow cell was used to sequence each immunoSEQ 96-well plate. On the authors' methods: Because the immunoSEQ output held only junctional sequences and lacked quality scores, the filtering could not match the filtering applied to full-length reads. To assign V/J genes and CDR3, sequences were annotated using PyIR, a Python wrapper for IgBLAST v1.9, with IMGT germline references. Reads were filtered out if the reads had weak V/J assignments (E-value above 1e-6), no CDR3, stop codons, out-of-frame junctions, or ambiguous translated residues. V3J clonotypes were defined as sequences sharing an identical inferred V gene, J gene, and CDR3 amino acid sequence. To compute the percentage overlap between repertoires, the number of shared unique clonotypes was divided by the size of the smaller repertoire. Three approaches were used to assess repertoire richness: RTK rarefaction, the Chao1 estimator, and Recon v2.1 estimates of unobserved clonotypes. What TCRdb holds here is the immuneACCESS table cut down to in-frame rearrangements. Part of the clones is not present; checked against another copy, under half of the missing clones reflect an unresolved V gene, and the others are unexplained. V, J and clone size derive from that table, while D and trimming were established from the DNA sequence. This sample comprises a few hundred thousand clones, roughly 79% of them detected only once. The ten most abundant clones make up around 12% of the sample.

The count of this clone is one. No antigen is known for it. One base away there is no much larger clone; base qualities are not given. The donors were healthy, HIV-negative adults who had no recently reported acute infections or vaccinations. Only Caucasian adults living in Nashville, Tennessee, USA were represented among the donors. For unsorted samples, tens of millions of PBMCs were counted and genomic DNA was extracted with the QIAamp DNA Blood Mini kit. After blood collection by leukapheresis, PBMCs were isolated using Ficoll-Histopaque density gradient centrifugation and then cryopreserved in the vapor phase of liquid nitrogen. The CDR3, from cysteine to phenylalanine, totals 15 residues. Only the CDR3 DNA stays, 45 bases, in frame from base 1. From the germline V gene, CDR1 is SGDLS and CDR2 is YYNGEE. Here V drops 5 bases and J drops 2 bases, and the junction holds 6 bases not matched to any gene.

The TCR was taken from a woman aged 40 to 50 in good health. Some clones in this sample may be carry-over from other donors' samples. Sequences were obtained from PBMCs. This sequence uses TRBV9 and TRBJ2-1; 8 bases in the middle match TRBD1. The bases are TGTGCCAGCAGTCTCGACAGGGGCGCCTACAATGAGCAGTTCTTC. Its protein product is CASSLDRGAYNEQFF.